These 10 T cell receptor beta chains originate from one sample sequenced in a study of cytotoxic CD8 clonotypes in ibrutinib-treated CLL. Produced via immunoSEQ multiplex PCR; TCRdb's table is partial and in-frame only. The data show about 200,000 clones, more than 70% seen once. The source was PBMCs, collected after 12 months of ibrutinib treatment. These receptors were obtained from a human donor with chronic lymphocytic leukemia.

This clone was counted a few times. The chain joins TRBV6-1 to TRBJ1-2, with 7 positions matching TRBD1. Germline V lookup: CDR1 MNHNS, CDR2 SASEGT. CDR3 length: 18 residues. V lost 4 bases, J lost 4 bases, and 18 bases stayed unmatched. Here the CDR3 reads CASSARQGQTLEGYGYTF. The CDR3 DNA is TGTGCCAGCAGTGCAAGACAGGGCCAAACCCTCGAGGGCTATGGCTACACCTTC.

V and J are TRBV28 and TRBJ2-7; 7 bases line up with TRBD1. CDR1 and CDR2 (germline): MDHEN, SYDVKM. V shed 6 bases, J shed 6 bases, and the junction held 5 bases outside the gene matches. The CDR3 covers 12 residues. DNA of the CDR3: TGTGCCAGCAGCCCGACAGGGATCGAGCAGTACTTC. This encodes CASSPTGIEQYF.

The V gene is TRBV19, the J gene TRBJ2-7, with 7 bases identical to TRBD1. Trimming took 6 bases from V and 4 from J; bases not matched to a gene: 9. The CDR3 is 14 amino acids. Germline V gene lookup returns CDR1 LNHDA and CDR2 SQIVND (reference sequence). CDR3 DNA sequence: TGTGCCAGTAGCTCTTTGGGGACAGCGTACGAGCAGTACTTC. Translating gives CASSSLGTAYEQYF.

This clone was counted only a few times. This chain uses TRBV28 with TRBJ2-1; 11 nucleotides match TRBD2. The germline V gene encodes CDR1 MDHEN and CDR2 SYDVKM. The CDR3 spans 16 residues. Trimming removed 5 bases from V and 8 bases from J; junction bases left unmatched: 11. The CDR3 spells CASSPQLAGALYEQFF. CDR3 coding DNA: TGTGCCAGCAGTCCCCAACTAGCGGGAGCCTTGTATGAGCAGTTCTTC.

This chain links TRBV6-6 with TRBJ1-2; 7 bases map to TRBD1. Germline V gene lookup returns CDR1 MNHNY and CDR2 SVGAGI (reference sequence). The CDR3 runs to 14 residues. The V segment lost 7 bases and the J segment 6 bases; nucleotides outside the gene matches: 11. CDR3 bases: TGTGCCAGCACGGCGGACAGGAGATCTAATGGCTACACCTTC. Protein sequence: CASTADRRSNGYTF.

The V call is TRBV9, the J call TRBJ2-2; D is uncertain. This CDR3 is built from 13 residues. With 0 bases removed from V and 3 bases from J, the gap between germline ends came to 3 bases. CDR1 and CDR2 from the germline V gene are SGDLS and YYNGEE. CDR3 in amino acids: CASSVDHTGELFF. The CDR3 region has the DNA TGTGCCAGCAGCGTAGATCACACCGGGGAGCTGTTTTTT.

In its sample, this clone was seen once. The chain combines TRBV10-2 with TRBJ1-1; no clear D. V was trimmed by 5 bases and J by 2 bases, leaving 9 bases between them. CDR1 and CDR2 (germline): WSHSY, SAAADI. The CDR3 extends over 13 amino acids. CDR3 protein: CASSRQINTEAFF. The CDR3, as DNA: TGCGCCAGCAGTCGACAAATTAACACTGAAGCTTTCTTT.

This clone showed up just once. This chain uses TRBV7-2 with TRBJ1-5; D is unclear. The CDR3 totals 14 residues. V was trimmed by 5 bases and J by 2 bases, leaving 10 bases between them. From germline, CDR1 is SGHTA and CDR2 FQGNSA. The CDR3 spells CASSPRQGNQPQHF. CDR3 DNA: TGTGCCAGCAGCCCCCGGCAGGGCAATCAGCCCCAGCATTTT.

This clone was counted between two and nine times. This rearrangement joins TRBV27 to TRBJ1-2; a weak D match, TRBD1 (6 bases). Trimming shortened V by 2 bases and J by 5 bases, and 12 bases separated the two germline ends. CDR3 size: 14 residues. Germline V CDR1 and CDR2: MNHEY, SMNVEV (reference sequence). The CDR3 region is CASSLRGAGYGYTF. DNA of the CDR3: TGTGCCAGCAGTTTACGGGGGGCAGGGTATGGCTACACCTTC.

CDR3: CASSQPGQGWSNQPQHF. DNA for the CDR3: TGTGCCAGCAGCCAACCAGGACAGGGGTGGAGCAATCAGCCCCAGCATTTT. V and J are TRBV4-2 and TRBJ1-5, with 9 bases fitting TRBD1. V was clipped by 2 bases and J by 1 base; unmatched bases: 6. The CDR3 extends over 17 amino acids. Per germline, CDR1 LGHNA and CDR2 YNFKEQ.